This T cell receptor (beta chain) came from a study of shared clonotypes between healthy human individuals. CDR1 is PRHDT, CDR2 FYEKMQ, per germline (reference sequence). J lost 0 bases, V lost 5 bases, and 13 bases had no gene match. The CDR3 consists of 18 residues. This table comes from immunoSEQ multiplex PCR, and its TCRdb copy is limited to in-frame clones, with some not included. The table shows roughly 320,000 clones, with over 75% occurring only once. The origin of this receptor is a man between 18 and 29 years old in good health. The material sequenced was memory CD8+ T cells sorted from blood. Described subset: CD45RO+ cells pooled with CCR7-negative TemRA cells. The chain joins TRBV13 to TRBJ1-3; 7 nucleotides match TRBD1. Written as DNA, the CDR3 is TGTGCCAGCAGCCCGGGACAGCCAGGCTCACTCTCTGGAAACACCATATATTTT. This gives the protein CASSPGQPGSLSGNTIYF.